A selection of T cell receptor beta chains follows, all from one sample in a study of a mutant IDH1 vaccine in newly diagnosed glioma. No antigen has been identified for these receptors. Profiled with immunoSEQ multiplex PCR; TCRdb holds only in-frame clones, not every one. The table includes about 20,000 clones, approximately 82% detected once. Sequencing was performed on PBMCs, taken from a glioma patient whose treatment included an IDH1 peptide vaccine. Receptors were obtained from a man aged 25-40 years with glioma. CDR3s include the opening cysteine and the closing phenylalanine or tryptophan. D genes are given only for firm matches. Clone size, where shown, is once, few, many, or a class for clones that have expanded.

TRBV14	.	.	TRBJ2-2	TGTGCCAGCAGCCAAGGGGGCCCGGGCACCGGGGAGCTGTTTTTT	CASSQGGPGTGELFF
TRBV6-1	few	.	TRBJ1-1	TGTGCCAGCACTCAGGGCTGGAACACTGAAGCTTTCTTT	CASTQGWNTEAFF
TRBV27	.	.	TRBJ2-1	TGTGCCAGCAGTTTAAGGGCAGGACAATACAATGAGCAGTTCTTC	CASSLRAGQYNEQFF
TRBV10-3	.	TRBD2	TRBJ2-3	TGTGCCATCAGCTCCGGGACTAGCGGGAGCACAGATACGCAGTATTTT	CAISSGTSGSTDTQYF
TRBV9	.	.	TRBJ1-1	TGTGCCAGCAGCGTACAAGGCTCTGAAGCTTTCTTT	CASSVQGSEAFF
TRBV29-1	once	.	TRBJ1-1	TGCAGCGTTGAAGATGAAAGGAAAGGGGGCACTGAAGCTTTCTTT	CSVEDERKGGTEAFF
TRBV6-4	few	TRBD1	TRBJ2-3	TGTGCCAGCAGTGACGGACAGGGGGAGTCAGATACGCAGTATTTT	CASSDGQGESDTQYF
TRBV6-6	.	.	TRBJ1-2	TGTGCCAGCTCAAAGGAGGCCGGGGCGCTCTATGGCTACACCTTC	CASSKEAGALYGYTF
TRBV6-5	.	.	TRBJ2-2	TGTGCCAGCAGTTACTCCGACAGTTACACCGGGGAGCTGTTTTTT	CASSYSDSYTGELFF
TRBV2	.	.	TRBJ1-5	TGTGCCAGCAGTGAAAGGGCTGGGCCCCAGCATTTT	CASSERAGPQHF
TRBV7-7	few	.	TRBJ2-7	TGTGCCAGCAGCTCCTCCCAAAACTACGAGCAGTACTTC	CASSSSQNYEQYF
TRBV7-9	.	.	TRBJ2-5	TGTGCCAGCAGCTTTCGAGGGTCTGGGGAGACCCAGTACTTC	CASSFRGSGETQYF
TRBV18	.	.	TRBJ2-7	TGTGCCAGCTCCCGGGGGGCGCAAACCTACGAGCAGTACTTC	CASSRGAQTYEQYF
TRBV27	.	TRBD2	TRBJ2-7	TGTGCCAGCAGTTTAGTTTCGCCGGGACTAGCGAATGAGCAGTACTTC	CASSLVSPGLANEQYF
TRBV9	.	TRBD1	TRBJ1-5	TGTGCCAGCAGCGTAGTAGTAGTCCCGGGACAGGGAAGGGGACCCGAAGGCAATCAGCCCCAGCATTTT	CASSVVVVPGQGRGPEGNQPQHF
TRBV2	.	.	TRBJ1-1	TGTGCCAGCGCCCAGGGGCTGAACACTGAAGCTTTCTTT	CASAQGLNTEAFF
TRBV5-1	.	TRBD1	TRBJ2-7	TGCGCCAGCAGCTCCGGGACAGGGACCTACGAGCAGTACTTC	CASSSGTGTYEQYF
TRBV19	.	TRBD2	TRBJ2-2	TGTGCCAGTAATCACCCGGGGGGGACCGGGGAGCTGTTTTTT	CASNHPGGTGELFF
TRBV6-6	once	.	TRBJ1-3	TGTGCCAGCAGTCTGATCTTGACAAGCTCTGGAAACACCATATATTTT	CASSLILTSSGNTIYF
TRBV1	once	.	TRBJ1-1	TGCACCAGCAGCTGCGCGCGGACAGGGACTCCGGGGGCTGAAGCTTTCTTT	CTSSCARTGTPGAEAFF
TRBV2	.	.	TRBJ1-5	TGTGCCAGCAGTGGAGGCAGGGGAAATCAGCCCCAGCATTTT	CASSGGRGNQPQHF
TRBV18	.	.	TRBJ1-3	TGTGCCAGCTCACCACCGTCACGGCTTGGAAACACCATATATTTT	CASSPPSRLGNTIYF
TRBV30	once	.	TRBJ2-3	TGTGCCTGGAGTGGAAGGGGCCGGGACACAGATACGCAGTATTTT	CAWSGRGRDTDTQYF